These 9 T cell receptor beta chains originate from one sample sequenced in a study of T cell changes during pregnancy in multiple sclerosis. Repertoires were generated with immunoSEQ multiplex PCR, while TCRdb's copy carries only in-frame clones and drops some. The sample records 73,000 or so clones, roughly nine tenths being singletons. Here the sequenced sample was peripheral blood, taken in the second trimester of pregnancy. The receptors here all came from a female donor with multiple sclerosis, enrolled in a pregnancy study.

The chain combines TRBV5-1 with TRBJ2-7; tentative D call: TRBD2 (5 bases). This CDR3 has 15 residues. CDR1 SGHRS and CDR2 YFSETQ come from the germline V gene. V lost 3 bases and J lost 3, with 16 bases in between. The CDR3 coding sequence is TGCGCCAGCAGCTACCGTGTGGGCGGAGGCTACGAGCAGTACTTC. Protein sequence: CASSYRVGGGYEQYF.

The CDR3 DNA sequence: TGTGCCAGCTCACCACCTGGGGCCAGGGCCTACGAGCAGTACTTC. This codes for CASSPPGARAYEQYF. This chain uses TRBV18 with TRBJ2-7; D might be TRBD1 (5 bases). V gave up 0 bases and J gave up 2 bases, with 11 bases separating them. Germline loops: CDR1 KGHSH, CDR2 LQKENI. The CDR3 covers 15 residues. Using reference TRBV18 and TRBJ2-7 for the parts outside the CDR3, the full variable domain is NAGVMQNPRHLVRRRGQEARLRCSPMKGHSHVYWYRQLPEEGLKFMVYLQKENIIDESGMPKERFSAEFPKEGPSILRIQQVVRGDSAAYFCASSPPGARAYEQYFGPGTRLTVT.

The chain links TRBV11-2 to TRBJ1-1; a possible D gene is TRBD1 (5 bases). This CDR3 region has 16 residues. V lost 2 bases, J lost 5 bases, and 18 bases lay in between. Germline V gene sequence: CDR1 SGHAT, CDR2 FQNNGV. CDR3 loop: CASSLHPRGGDTEAFF. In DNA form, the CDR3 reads TGTGCCAGCAGCTTACATCCCCGGGGAGGGGATACTGAAGCTTTCTTT.

The CDR3 spells CASSSRPSGGLSTGELFF. The CDR3 DNA reads TGTGCCAGCAGCTCCCGTCCGTCGGGGGGCCTTAGCACCGGGGAGCTGTTTTTT. The chain joins TRBV7-6 to TRBJ2-2; perhaps TRBD2 as D (7 bases). The CDR3 runs to 18 residues. The germline V gene has CDR1 SGHVS and CDR2 FNYEAQ. Between the trimmed V and J ends, which lost 4 bases and 4 bases, there was a span of 22 bases.

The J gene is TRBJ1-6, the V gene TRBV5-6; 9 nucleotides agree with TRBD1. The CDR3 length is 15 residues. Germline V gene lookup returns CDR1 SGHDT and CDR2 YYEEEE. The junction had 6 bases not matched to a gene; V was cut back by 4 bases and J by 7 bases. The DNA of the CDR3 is TGTGCCAGCAGCCTGTGGACAGGGGTAAATTCACCCCTCCACTTT. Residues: CASSLWTGVNSPLHF.

CDR3 bases: TGTGCCAGCTCGGGGAACGAGCAGTACTTC. Translation gives CASSGNEQYF. This chain uses TRBV7-3 with TRBJ2-7; the D gene is possibly TRBD2 (5 bases). From germline, CDR1 is SGHTA and CDR2 FQGTGA. The CDR3 extends over 10 amino acids. The ends were cut back, 8 bases at V and 5 bases at J, with 7 bases in the middle.

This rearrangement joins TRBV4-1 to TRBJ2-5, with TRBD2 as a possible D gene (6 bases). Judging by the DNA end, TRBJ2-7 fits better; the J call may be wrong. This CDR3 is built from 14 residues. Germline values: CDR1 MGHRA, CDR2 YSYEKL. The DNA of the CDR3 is TGCGCCAGCAGCCAAGATTTGGGGGGTTACGAGCAGTACTTC. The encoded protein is CASSQDLGGYEQYF.

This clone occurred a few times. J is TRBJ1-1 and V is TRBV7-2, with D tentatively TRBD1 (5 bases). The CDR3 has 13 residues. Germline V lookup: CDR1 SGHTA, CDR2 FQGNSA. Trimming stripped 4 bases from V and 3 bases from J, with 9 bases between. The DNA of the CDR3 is TGTGCCAGCAGCTCCGGGACTTACACTGAAGCTTTCTTT. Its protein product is CASSSGTYTEAFF.

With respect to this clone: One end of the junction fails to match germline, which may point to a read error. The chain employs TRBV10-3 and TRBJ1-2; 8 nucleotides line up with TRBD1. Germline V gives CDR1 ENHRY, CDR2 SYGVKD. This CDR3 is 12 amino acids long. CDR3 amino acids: CAIGDRGRGYTF. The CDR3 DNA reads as TGTGCCATCGGTGACAGGGGCCGGGGCTACACCTTC.